The 32 T cell receptor beta chains presented below share a single source sample, sequenced in a study of blood T cell repertoires in COVID-19. Libraries were prepared by immunoSEQ multiplex PCR; TCRdb keeps only in-frame clonotypes and omits some of them. The sample records hundreds of thousands of clones, 89% being singletons. Sequencing input: PBMCs or T cells enriched from blood (not recorded which). The receptors derive from a woman under 40 who had recovered from COVID-19.

This sequence joins TRBV2 and TRBJ1-2; D unclear. V gave up 2 bases and J gave up 2 bases, with 6 bases separating them. This CDR3 comprises 13 residues. CDR1 and CDR2 from the germline V gene are SNHLY and FYNNEI. Here the CDR3 reads CASSENGNYGYTF. CDR3 nucleotide sequence: TGTGCCAGCAGTGAAAACGGGAACTATGGCTACACCTTC.

This rearrangement joins TRBV4-1 to TRBJ2-1; 10 nucleotides match TRBD2. The CDR3 totals 14 residues. V lost 4 bases to trimming and J lost 5 bases; unmatched junction nucleotides: 2. The germline gives CDR1 MGHRA, CDR2 YSYEKL. This chain's CDR3 is CASSRTSGNNEQFF. As DNA, the CDR3 is TGCGCCAGCAGCCGGACTAGCGGTAACAATGAGCAGTTCTTC.

The V call is TRBV5-1, the J call TRBJ2-5, with D perhaps TRBD1 (6 bases). V gave up 0 bases and J gave up 4 bases, with 13 bases separating them. CDR1 and CDR2 from the germline V gene are SGHRS and YFSETQ. The length of the CDR3 is 15 residues. The CDR3 coding sequence is TGCGCCAGCAGCTTGGCTGGGGGCTTGGGAGAGACCCAGTACTTC. Translating gives CASSLAGGLGETQYF.

The J gene is TRBJ1-6, the V gene TRBV5-4; unclear D gene. Germline V gene sequence: CDR1 SGHNT, CDR2 YYREEE (reference sequence). The CDR3 length is 16 residues. The ends were cut back, 0 bases at V and 9 bases at J, with 16 bases in the middle. The CDR3 region has the DNA TGTGCCAGCAGCTTGGCCATAGGGAGGGTGGTTTCACCCCTCCACTTT. As protein: CASSLAIGRVVSPLHF.

The chain uses TRBV10-3 and TRBJ1-2; 9 nucleotides agree with TRBD1. Germline values: CDR1 ENHRY, CDR2 SYGVKD. V was clipped by 0 bases and J by 7 bases; unmatched bases: 6. CDR3 length: 15 residues. The CDR3 region is CAISESGTGGIGYTF. The CDR3 nucleotides are TGTGCCATCAGTGAGTCGGGCACAGGGGGCATTGGCTACACCTTC.

The chain uses TRBV5-1 and TRBJ2-7; TRBD1 agrees at 7 bases. CDR1 SGHRS and CDR2 YFSETQ come from the germline V gene. CDR3 length: 14 residues. The trim removed 0 bases at V and 5 bases at J, leaving 5 bases unmatched. CDR3 nucleotides: TGCGCCAGCAGCTTGGAGACAGGGAACCACGAGCAGTACTTC. Translated: CASSLETGNHEQYF.

The genes are TRBV27 and TRBJ1-3, with 8 bases identical to TRBD1. J lost 4 bases, V lost 6 bases, and 8 bases had no gene match. Germline CDR1 MNHEY, CDR2 SMNVEV (reference sequence). The CDR3 contains 15 residues. The CDR3 loop reads CASSLTGVVGNTIYF. In nucleotides, the CDR3 is TGTGCCAGCAGCCTGACAGGGGTAGTGGGAAACACCATATATTTT.

The CDR3 nucleotides are TGTGCCAGCAGTTCGCTACAGGGGGATGGCTACACCTTC. Amino acids: CASSSLQGDGYTF. The chain carries TRBV27 and TRBJ1-2; 8 bases match TRBD1. Trimming removed 4 bases from V and 6 bases from J; junction bases left unmatched: 4. This CDR3 region has 13 residues. Germline CDR1 is MNHEY and CDR2 is SMNVEV (reference sequence).

In its sample, this clone was seen once. This chain uses TRBV6-1 with TRBJ1-4; no clear D gene. Trimming removed 2 bases at V and 6 bases at J, with 7 bases between. Germline CDR1 MNHNS, CDR2 SASEGT. The CDR3 covers 13 residues. Here the CDR3 DNA reads TGTGCCAGCAGTGAACATAGAGATGAAAAACTGTTTTTT. It is translated as CASSEHRDEKLFF.

The gene calls are TRBV27 and TRBJ1-4; 8 bases fit TRBD1. This CDR3 contains 15 residues. After removal of 5 bases from V and 6 bases from J, the junction contained 8 bases not matched to a gene. In germline, CDR1 is MNHEY, CDR2 SMNVEV (reference sequence). Written as DNA, the CDR3 is TGTGCCAGCAGTCGGACAGGGACGGTGTATGAAAAACTGTTTTTT. It codes for CASSRTGTVYEKLFF.

This sequence joins TRBV28 and TRBJ1-1, with D tentatively TRBD1 (5 bases). Germline CDR1 reads MDHEN; CDR2 reads SYDVKM. With 8 bases removed from V and 6 bases from J, the gap between germline ends came to 13 bases. CDR3 length equals 12 residues. CDR3 residues: CASGLLGAEAFF. CDR3 DNA: TGTGCCAGCGGCTTGTTAGGGGCTGAAGCTTTCTTT.

This clone appeared once. CDR3 DNA sequence: TGTGCCAGTGGCGTCTCAGGGGCCACCGGGGAGCTGTTTTTT. Its translation: CASGVSGATGELFF. The chain joins TRBV19 to TRBJ2-2, with a weak D call TRBD1 (6 bases). Germline V gene data show CDR1 as LNHDA and CDR2 as SQIVND (reference sequence). This CDR3 has 14 amino acids. Trimming took off 8 bases at V and 4 bases at J, with 14 bases between the two ends.

This clone was observed a single time. CDR3 sequence reads: CASSTSGTRSIEQFF. The CDR3 DNA reads TGTGCCAGCAGCACCTCTGGGACTAGAAGTATTGAGCAGTTCTTC. The chain links TRBV7-2 to TRBJ2-1; 8 nucleotides line up with TRBD2. CDR3 size: 15 residues. Germline loops: CDR1 SGHTA, CDR2 FQGNSA. The V segment lost 5 bases and the J segment 9 bases; nucleotides outside the gene matches: 12.

V and J are TRBV7-2 and TRBJ1-2, with D perhaps TRBD1 (6 bases). The germline V gene encodes CDR1 SGHTA and CDR2 FQGNSA. CDR3 length: 16 amino acids. V gave up 0 bases and J gave up 4 bases, with 15 bases separating them. The CDR3 sequence is CASSLADSPSIYGYTF. CDR3 nucleotide sequence: TGTGCCAGCAGCTTAGCGGACAGCCCAAGTATCTATGGCTACACCTTC.

The chain is built from TRBV24-1 and TRBJ2-3; 7 bases are a match to TRBD2. Trimming took 3 bases from V and 1 from J; bases not matched to a gene: 12. Germline V lookup: CDR1 KGHDR, CDR2 SFDVKD. The CDR3 covers 18 residues. DNA for the CDR3: TGTGCCACCAGTGATCCAGCCCGAGCGGGACCGGGCACAGATACGCAGTATTTT. Translating it yields CATSDPARAGPGTDTQYF.

CDR3 sequence reads: CASSPRSPGGSGNTIYF. The CDR3 DNA is TGTGCCAGCTCACCACGGTCCCCAGGGGGCTCTGGAAACACCATATATTTT. This chain uses TRBV18 with TRBJ1-3, with TRBD1 identical over 7 bases. The CDR3 spans 17 residues. Trimming took 1 base from V and 0 from J; bases not matched to a gene: 6. Germline CDR1 KGHSH, CDR2 LQKENI.

This chain connects TRBV30 to TRBJ2-7; tentative D call: TRBD1 (5 bases). CDR3 length: 14 residues. Germline loops: CDR1 GTSNPN, CDR2 SVGIG (reference sequence). V gave up 0 bases and J gave up 3 bases, with 12 bases separating them. The CDR3: CAWSVGQGVYEQYF. The CDR3 coding sequence is TGTGCCTGGAGTGTTGGTCAGGGCGTCTACGAGCAGTACTTC. The whole variable domain, filled in from reference TRBV30 and TRBJ2-7, reads SQTIHQWPATLVQPVGSPLSLECTVEGTSNPNLYWYRQAAGRGLQLLFYSVGIGQISSEVPQNLSASRPQDRQFILSSKKLLLSDSGFYLCAWSVGQGVYEQYFGPGTRLTVT.

The rearrangement uses TRBV25-1 and TRBJ2-3; 10 bases match TRBD1. The germline CDR1 and CDR2 sequences are MGHDK and SYGVNS. V was clipped by 7 bases and J by 3 bases; unmatched bases: 7. This CDR3 region has 15 residues. The CDR3 DNA reads as TGTGCCAGCACCGGTGGGACAGGGGCTACAGATACGCAGTATTTT. Translating gives CASTGGTGATDTQYF.

V gene TRBV2 combines with J gene TRBJ1-2, with D unclear. Germline lookup yields CDR1 SNHLY and CDR2 FYNNEI. V lost 9 bases, J lost 1 base, and 24 bases lay in between. The CDR3 contains 17 residues. For the CDR3, the DNA is TGTGCCAGTGAGGGCTGGGTGGCAGCATCCCATAACTATGGCTACACCTTC. Translation gives CASEGWVAASHNYGYTF.

This chain links TRBV18 with TRBJ1-2, with D hard to call. This CDR3 has 15 residues. Germline V gene lookup returns CDR1 KGHSH and CDR2 LQKENI. V dropped 6 bases and J dropped 4 bases, with 18 bases sitting between them. The CDR3 protein is CASSPTKEALYGYTF. The CDR3 bases are TGTGCCAGCTCCCCCACTAAGGAGGCGCTCTATGGCTACACCTTC.

The chain uses TRBV4-1 and TRBJ1-1; weak D call: TRBD1 (5 bases). CDR1 is MGHRA, CDR2 YSYEKL, per germline. The CDR3 totals 15 residues. V lost 4 bases to trimming and J lost 5 bases, with 17 bases between them. CDR3 protein: CASSPGEGRVTEAFF. The DNA of the CDR3 is TGCGCCAGCAGCCCGGGAGAGGGGCGAGTAACTGAAGCTTTCTTT.

V and J are TRBV2 and TRBJ1-5, with 10 bases lining up with TRBD1. Germline CDR1 and CDR2: SNHLY and FYNNEI. CDR3 length: 16 residues. The junction had 6 bases not matched to a gene; V was cut back by 4 bases and J by 3 bases. This chain's CDR3 is CASSGTGTGDNQPQHF. The CDR3 coding sequence is TGTGCCAGCAGTGGGACCGGGACAGGGGACAATCAGCCCCAGCATTTT.

V usage is TRBV3-1 (or the pseudogene TRBV3-2) and J usage is TRBJ1-4; D might be TRBD1 (5 bases). Germline assignment: CDR1 LGHDT and CDR2 YNNKEL (reference sequence). The CDR3 covers 15 residues. V shed 4 bases and J shed 7 bases, with 16 bases lying between them. The CDR3 region is CASSLQGGRGEKLFF. The CDR3 nucleotides are TGTGCCAGCAGCCTCCAGGGAGGGCGAGGTGAAAAACTGTTTTTT.

About this clone itself: One end of the junction varies from germline; a read error may be responsible. This sequence joins TRBV7-7 and TRBJ2-1; a possible D gene is TRBD1 (6 bases). Germline V gives CDR1 SSHAT, CDR2 FNYEAQ (reference sequence). The CDR3 is made up of 16 amino acids. The CDR3 loop is CASSLGGSGSYNEQFF. In DNA, the CDR3 is TGTGCTAGCAGCTTAGGGGGTTCGGGGTCCTACAATGAGCAGTTCTTC.

This chain joins TRBV27 and TRBJ1-1, with D perhaps TRBD1 (5 bases). CDR1 MNHEY and CDR2 SMNVEV come from the germline V gene (reference sequence). The CDR3 is 13 amino acids. Trimming took off 3 bases at V and 11 bases at J, with 16 bases between the two ends. The CDR3: CASSFSLGPHAFF. The CDR3 nucleotides read TGTGCCAGCAGTTTCTCCTTGGGGCCCCATGCTTTCTTT.

This rearrangement joins TRBV27 to TRBJ2-7, with 7 bases lining up with TRBD2. The germline V gene encodes CDR1 MNHEY and CDR2 SMNVEV (reference sequence). Trimming took 6 bases from V and 2 from J; bases not matched to a gene: 16. The CDR3 has 17 amino acids. Written as DNA, the CDR3 is TGTGCCAGCAGCAGCTCCGGAAGTAGCGGGTATCCCTACGAGCAGTACTTC. This gives the protein CASSSSGSSGYPYEQYF.

V and J are TRBV10-1 and TRBJ1-1; the match to TRBD1 covers 12 bases. The CDR3 consists of 13 residues. Germline V gene data show CDR1 as WNHNN and CDR2 as SYGVQD (reference sequence). V lost 4 bases and J lost 12; bases outside the gene matches: 6. CDR3 in amino acids: CASSGGTGGRTFF. CDR3 in DNA: TGCGCCAGCAGTGGAGGGACAGGGGGCCGGACTTTCTTT.

Of note for this clone: The identical CDR3 is also encoded by other nucleotide sequences in the sample. The rearrangement joins TRBV18 to TRBJ1-1, with 7 bases matching TRBD1. The trim removed 1 base at V and 1 base at J, leaving 3 bases unmatched. CDR1 and CDR2 from the germline V gene are KGHSH and LQKENI. This CDR3 region has 15 residues. CDR3 sequence reads: CASSPRQGGNTEAFF. The CDR3 nucleotides read TGTGCCAGCTCACCACGGCAGGGGGGGAACACTGAAGCTTTCTTT. Combining the CDR3 with reference TRBV18 and TRBJ1-1 gives the whole variable domain NAGVMQNPRHLVRRRGQEARLRCSPMKGHSHVYWYRQLPEEGLKFMVYLQKENIIDESGMPKERFSAEFPKEGPSILRIQQVVRGDSAAYFCASSPRQGGNTEAFFGQGTRLTVV.

The V and J genes are TRBV30 and TRBJ1-1; 10 bases agree with TRBD1. This CDR3 region has 10 residues. Per the germline V gene, CDR1 is GTSNPN and CDR2 is SVGIG (reference sequence). With V trimmed by 5 bases and J by 10 bases, 1 base remained unmatched. For the CDR3, the DNA is TGTGCCTGGGGGGACAGGGGAGCTTTCTTT. This codes for CAWGDRGAFF.

This clone was seen just once. The chain is built from TRBV5-1 and TRBJ2-1; 10 bases are a match to TRBD2. Losses at the gene ends were 4 bases for V and 8 bases for J; bases not matched to a gene: 12. The CDR3 is made up of 16 amino acids. CDR1 is SGHRS and CDR2 is YFSETQ in the germline V gene. The DNA of the CDR3 is TGCGCCAGCAGCCACGCATTGACTAGCGGGCAAGATGAGCAGTTCTTC. Translating gives CASSHALTSGQDEQFF. Full variable domain (outside the CDR3, taken from reference TRBV5-1 and TRBJ2-1): KAGVTQTPRYLIKTRGQQVTLSCSPISGHRSVSWYQQTPGQGLQFLFEYFSETQRNKGNFPGRFSGRQFSNSRSEMNVSTLELGDSALYLCASSHALTSGQDEQFFGPGTRLTVL.

The chain joins TRBV6-5 to TRBJ1-2, with D uncertain. V was shortened by 4 bases and J by 2 bases, with 8 bases between the two germline ends. Germline V CDR1 and CDR2: MNHEY, SVGAGI. This CDR3 has 13 amino acids. CDR3 DNA sequence: TGTGCCAGCAGTTTTGTCCTAAACTATGGCTACACCTTC. Its translation is CASSFVLNYGYTF.

This clone was counted a single time. CDR3 sequence reads: CSASRRASGRGDEQYF. CDR3 bases: TGCAGTGCTAGTCGTCGGGCTAGCGGGAGGGGAGACGAGCAGTACTTC. The chain has TRBV20-1 and TRBJ2-7; 12 bases are shared with TRBD2. The V gene's germline CDR1 is DFQATT and CDR2 SNEGSKA (reference sequence). V lost 3 bases and J lost 5; bases outside the gene matches: 11. The CDR3 loop spans 16 amino acids.